This T cell receptor (beta chain) was recovered during a study of T-cell memory formation after mild COVID-19. Study-wide findings and caveats: Second-wave clones peaking on day 37 lacked confirmed SARS-CoV-2 specificity. Researchers report contracting CD4+ clones mostly in CM and EM, with CD8+ clones in EMRA. Clones that contracted from day 15 to 85 were balanced CD4/CD8, while later expanders leaned CD4+.

The germline V gene encodes CDR1 DFQATT and CDR2 SNEGSKA (reference sequence). The germline V and J ends were trimmed by 3 bases and 7 bases, with 18 bases remaining between them. The CDR3 extends over 14 amino acids. Remarks on this clonotype: Antigen: not known.

TCRdb independently ran MiXCR on the 5' RACE reads; one entry per CDR3 protein. The sample includes approximately 480,000 distinct CDR3 sequences, around a sixth of them seen just once. The TCR comes from an adult woman who had mild COVID-19 (a few samples of this study predate the infection). Cell type and time point are not known. The J gene is TRBJ1-2, the V gene TRBV20-1; D perhaps matches TRBD1 (5 bases). Sequenced sample: PBMCs or a T cell subset sorted from them (not recorded which). Here the CDR3 DNA reads TGCAGTGCTAGCTCGGTCAGTTGGGACTCTGGCTACACCTTC. Amino acids: CSASSVSWDSGYTF.